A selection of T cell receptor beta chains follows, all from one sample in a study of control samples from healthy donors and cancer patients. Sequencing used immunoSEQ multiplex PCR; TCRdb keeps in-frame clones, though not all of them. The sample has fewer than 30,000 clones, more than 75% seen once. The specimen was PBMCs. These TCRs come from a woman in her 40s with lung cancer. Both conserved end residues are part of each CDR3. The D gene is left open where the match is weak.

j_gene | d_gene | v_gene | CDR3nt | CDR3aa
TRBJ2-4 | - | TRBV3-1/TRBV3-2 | TGTGCCAGCAGCCAAGAGCCGGGCCCGGGGAACATTCAGTACTTC | CASSQEPGPGNIQYF
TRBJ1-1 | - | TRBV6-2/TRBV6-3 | TGTGCCAGCAGTTTAATACAGAGAGCGAACACTGAAGCTTTCTTT | CASSLIQRANTEAFF
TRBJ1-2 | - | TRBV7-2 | TGTGCCAGCAGTGTTACCCAGGGACGGGGCTACACCTTC | CASSVTQGRGYTF
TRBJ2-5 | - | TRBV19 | TGTGCCAGTAGTTCATCGGGACTCGCACGCGGCGAGACCCAGTACTTC | CASSSSGLARGETQYF
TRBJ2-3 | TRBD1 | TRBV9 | TGTGCCAGCAGCGGTCCAAACAGGGGTCATACGCAGTATTTT | CASSGPNRGHTQYF
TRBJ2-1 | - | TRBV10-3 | TGTGCCATCAGTGAGTCAGGGGATGAGCAGTTCTTC | CAISESGDEQFF
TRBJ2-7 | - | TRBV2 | TGTGCCAGCAGACCACCAATGACATCCTACGAGCAGTACTTC | CASRPPMTSYEQYF
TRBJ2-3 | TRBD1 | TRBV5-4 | TGTGCCAGCAGCCCCCGGACAGGGGTCACAGATACGCAGTATTTT | CASSPRTGVTDTQYF
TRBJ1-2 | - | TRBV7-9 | TGTGCCAGCACCGAAGCCCCTGTGGACGGACAGCCCTATGGCTACACCTTC | CASTEAPVDGQPYGYTF
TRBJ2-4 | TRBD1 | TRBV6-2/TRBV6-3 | TGTGCCAGCAGTGAGCCGCAGGGGGCCAAGGGGAACATTCAGTACTTC | CASSEPQGAKGNIQYF
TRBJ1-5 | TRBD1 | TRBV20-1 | TGCAGTGCTAGTTTCAGGGGACAGGGCTTCAATCAGCCCCAGCATTTT | CSASFRGQGFNQPQHF
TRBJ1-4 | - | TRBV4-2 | TGTGCCAGCAGCCCTACAGGGTCGTCTAATGAAAAACTGTTTTTT | CASSPTGSSNEKLFF
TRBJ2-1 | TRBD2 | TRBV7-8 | TGTGCCAGCAGCTTACCCAGACTAGCGGGGGGGTACAATGAGCAGTTCTTC | CASSLPRLAGGYNEQFF
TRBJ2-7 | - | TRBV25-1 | TGTGCCAGCAGTGATTCTGAGGGTGAGACCTACGAGCAGTACTTC | CASSDSEGETYEQYF
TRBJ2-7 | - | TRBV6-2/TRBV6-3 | TGTGCCAGCAGTTACTCTAGTACCCACGAGCAGTACTTC | CASSYSSTHEQYF
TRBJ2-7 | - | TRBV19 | TGTGCCAGTAGTATCCACAGGGACTCCTACGAGCAGTACTTC | CASSIHRDSYEQYF
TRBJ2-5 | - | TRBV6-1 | TGTGCCAGCAGCGAAAATACCTACCGGAGGGCGGAGACCCAGTACTTC | CASSENTYRRAETQYF